These 18 T cell receptor beta chains came from one sample sequenced in a study of technical replicates of blood from several donors (dated by TCRdb to 2015 to 2018). The method behind the library was the immunoSEQ multiplex PCR assay. Not all clones reach the TCRdb copy of this immuneACCESS table, which keeps in-frame sequences only. Checked studies attribute under half of the gap to unresolved V genes and leave the rest unexplained. For this sample there are tens of thousands of clones; roughly 92% appear just once. The biggest ten clones account for about 0.25% of the sample. Input material: T cells isolated from PBMCs. These receptors came from a human donor in good health.

This clone was seen once. The CDR3 here is CASSWGQGISYEQYF. In nucleotides, the CDR3 is TGCGCCAGCAGCTGGGGACAGGGGATCTCCTACGAGCAGTACTTC. The chain employs TRBV5-1 and TRBJ2-7, with 10 bases that match TRBD1. The CDR3 has 15 residues. The junction had 3 bases not matched to a gene; V was cut back by 3 bases and J by 0 bases. In germline, CDR1 is SGHRS, CDR2 YFSETQ.

The V gene is TRBV6-1, the J gene TRBJ2-7; unclear D gene. This CDR3 has 13 amino acids. Trimming took 6 bases from V and 3 from J, leaving 12 bases between them. Germline V gene data show CDR1 as MNHNS and CDR2 as SASEGT. Here the CDR3 reads CASSEVGIYEQYF. CDR3 sequence (DNA): TGTGCCAGCAGCGAGGTTGGAATCTACGAGCAGTACTTC.

This chain uses TRBV2 with TRBJ1-4; D unresolved. The CDR3 sequence is 16 residues long. Trimming pared 5 bases from V and 3 bases from J, leaving 16 bases between. The germline gives CDR1 SNHLY, CDR2 FYNNEI. CDR3 in amino acids: CASSPPGEGANEKLFF. For the CDR3, the DNA is TGTGCCAGCAGTCCACCTGGGGAGGGAGCTAATGAAAAACTGTTTTTT.

The chain links TRBV6-5 to TRBJ2-7; 9 bases fit TRBD1. Germline CDR1 and CDR2: MNHEY and SVGAGI. V trimming: 5 bases; J trimming: 4 bases; junction bases outside the gene matches: 6. This CDR3 region has 14 residues. The CDR3 region is CASSRTGTGYEQYF. Here the CDR3 DNA reads TGTGCCAGCAGTCGGACCGGGACAGGGTACGAGCAGTACTTC.

The genes are TRBV4-1 and TRBJ2-7; TRBD1 might be the D (5 bases). Germline V gene sequence: CDR1 MGHRA, CDR2 YSYEKL. The CDR3 extends over 16 amino acids. Trimming pared 0 bases from V and 2 bases from J, leaving 14 bases between. The CDR3 bases are TGCGCCAGCAGCCAAGAGGGGCTCGCTAGAACCTACGAGCAGTACTTC. This encodes CASSQEGLARTYEQYF.

The chain couples TRBV10-3 to TRBJ2-1; a weak D match, TRBD2 (6 bases). The CDR3 length is 18 residues. Between the trimmed V and J ends, which lost 0 bases and 1 base, there was a span of 16 bases. Germline V CDR1 and CDR2: ENHRY, SYGVKD. The CDR3 DNA reads TGTGCCATCAGTGAGTCGTCGGGGAGGCTGAGGTCCTACAATGAGCAGTTCTTC. Translation: CAISESSGRLRSYNEQFF.

The chain uses TRBV11-3 and TRBJ2-2, with 9 bases aligning to TRBD2. This CDR3 comprises 18 residues. The V and J ends lost 5 bases and 1 base, in that order; junction bases with no gene match: 11. CDR1 and CDR2 from the germline V gene are SGHNT and YENEEA. CDR3 residues: CASSLPDLSGRNTGELFF. The CDR3 nucleotides are TGTGCCAGCAGCCTCCCCGATCTTAGCGGGAGGAACACCGGGGAGCTGTTTTTT.

V is TRBV25-1 and J is TRBJ2-7, with 13 bases fitting TRBD2. This CDR3 has 15 residues. Germline V lookup: CDR1 MGHDK, CDR2 SYGVNS. Trimming took 3 bases from V and 4 from J; bases not matched to a gene: 3. The CDR3 sequence is CASSDRLAGGYEQYF. CDR3 bases: TGTGCCAGCAGTGACCGACTAGCGGGAGGTTACGAGCAGTACTTC.

This clone was observed a handful of times. The chain uses TRBV2 and TRBJ1-2; D not resolved. V dropped 8 bases and J dropped 8 bases, with 12 bases sitting between them. Per the germline V gene, CDR1 is SNHLY and CDR2 is FYNNEI. The CDR3 extends over 11 amino acids. The CDR3 protein is CASAEVRGYTF. CDR3 sequence (DNA): TGTGCCAGCGCGGAGGTGAGGGGCTACACCTTC. The whole variable domain, remainder taken from reference TRBV2 and TRBJ1-2, is EPEVTQTPSHQVTQMGQEVILRCVPISNHLYFYWYRQILGQKVEFLVSFYNNEISEKSEIFDDQFSVERPDGSNFTLKIRSTKLEDSAMYFCASAEVRGYTFGSGTRLTVV.

This clone appeared once. This chain links TRBV28 with TRBJ1-1; 7 nucleotides align to TRBD1. Unmatched junction bases numbered 12, after V lost 6 bases and J lost 11 bases. From germline, CDR1 is MDHEN and CDR2 SYDVKM. The CDR3 is 13 amino acids. This CDR3 reads CASRLPRGQRAFF. Here the CDR3 DNA reads TGTGCCAGCAGACTGCCCCGGGGACAGCGGGCTTTCTTT.

The rearrangement links TRBV30 to TRBJ1-5; 7 bases map to TRBD1. There are 13 residues in the CDR3. V lost 1 base, J lost 10 bases, and 7 bases stayed unmatched. The germline V gene has CDR1 GTSNPN and CDR2 SVGIG (reference sequence). In DNA form, the CDR3 reads TGTGCCTGGAGTGGGCAGGGGGAGTTACCCCAGCATTTT. Translating it yields CAWSGQGELPQHF.

This chain joins TRBV19 and TRBJ1-1, with D possibly matching TRBD1 (5 bases). V was cut by 0 bases and J by 8 bases, with 13 bases left in between. Germline CDR1 and CDR2: LNHDA and SQIVND (reference sequence). The CDR3 has 14 amino acids. The CDR3 coding sequence is TGTGCCAGTAGTATAGATTACTCGGACAAGGAAGCTTTCTTT. As protein: CASSIDYSDKEAFF.

The chain is built from TRBV28 and TRBJ1-5; the D gene is possibly TRBD1 (6 bases). The length of the CDR3 is 16 residues. Germline assignment: CDR1 MDHEN and CDR2 SYDVKM. Trimming shortened V by 2 bases and J by 1 base, and 12 bases separated the two germline ends. CDR3 coding DNA: TGTGCCAGCAGTTTAGTGCAGGGGAAAAGCAATCAGCCCCAGCATTTT. Encoded protein: CASSLVQGKSNQPQHF.

The rearrangement links TRBV5-6 to TRBJ1-2; D is possibly TRBD1 (5 bases). Trimming took off 4 bases at V and 8 bases at J, with 18 bases between the two ends. CDR3 length equals 14 residues. Germline V gene data show CDR1 as SGHDT and CDR2 as YYEEEE. The CDR3 DNA reads as TGTGCCAGCAGCCAACGCCGGGGGTTGGGAGGCTACACCTTC. Residues: CASSQRRGLGGYTF. Full variable domain (outside the CDR3, taken from reference TRBV5-6 and TRBJ1-2): DAGVTQSPTHLIKTRGQQVTLRCSPKSGHDTVSWYQQALGQGPQFIFQYYEEEERQRGNFPDRFSGHQFPNYSSELNVNALLLGDSALYLCASSQRRGLGGYTFGSGTRLTVV.

The genes are TRBV7-9 and TRBJ1-2, with 11 nucleotides matching TRBD1. CDR3 length: 16 amino acids. Germline V gene data show CDR1 as SEHNR and CDR2 as FQNEAQ (reference sequence). J gave up 4 bases and V 5 bases, and 9 bases lay outside the gene matches. The CDR3 protein is CASSRASGTGGYGYTF. The CDR3 nucleotides are TGTGCCAGCAGCCGAGCCTCCGGGACAGGGGGCTATGGCTACACCTTC.

The chain carries TRBV30 and TRBJ2-2; TRBD1 aligns across 11 bases. The germline V gene has CDR1 GTSNPN and CDR2 SVGIG (reference sequence). The CDR3 consists of 16 residues. V shed 1 base, J shed 6 bases, and the junction held 7 bases outside the gene matches. This chain's CDR3 is CAWSGGQGGLAGELFF. The DNA of the CDR3 is TGTGCCTGGAGTGGGGGACAGGGGGGCTTGGCCGGGGAGCTGTTTTTT.

The chain combines TRBV7-9 with TRBJ2-1; D perhaps matches TRBD1 (6 bases). CDR1 and CDR2 from the germline V gene are SEHNR and FQNEAQ (reference sequence). Trimming took off 2 bases at V and 6 bases at J, with 14 bases between the two ends. The CDR3 totals 15 residues. Written as DNA, the CDR3 is TGTGCCAGCAGCTTACAGGGGATATCGATCAATGAGCAGTTCTTC. It encodes CASSLQGISINEQFF.

The chain uses TRBV16 and TRBJ1-1; maybe TRBD1 (5 bases). The CDR3 loop spans 15 amino acids. The germline CDR1 and CDR2 sequences are KGHSY and FQNENV. V dropped 3 bases and J dropped 1 base, with 12 bases sitting between them. CDR3 in amino acids: CASSHTSQGNTEAFF. CDR3 nucleotides: TGTGCCAGCAGCCACACATCTCAGGGGAACACTGAAGCTTTCTTT.